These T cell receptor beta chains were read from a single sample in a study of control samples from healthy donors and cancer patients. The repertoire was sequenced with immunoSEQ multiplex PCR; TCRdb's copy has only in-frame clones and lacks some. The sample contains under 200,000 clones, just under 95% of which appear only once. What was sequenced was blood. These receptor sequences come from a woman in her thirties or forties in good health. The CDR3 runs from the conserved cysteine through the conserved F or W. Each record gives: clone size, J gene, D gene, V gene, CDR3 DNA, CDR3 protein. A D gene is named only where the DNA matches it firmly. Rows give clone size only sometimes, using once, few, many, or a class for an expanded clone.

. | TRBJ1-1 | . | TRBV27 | TGTGCCAGCAGTTTATCGGGTGCATGGAACACTGAAGCTTTCTTT | CASSLSGAWNTEAFF
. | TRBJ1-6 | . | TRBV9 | TGTGCCAGCAGCGTAAGTGTGGGGGAGAGCTCCTATAATTCACCCCTCCACTTT | CASSVSVGESSYNSPLHF
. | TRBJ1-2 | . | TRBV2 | TGTGCCAGCAGTGTCGGGACTAACTATGGCTACACCTTC | CASSVGTNYGYTF
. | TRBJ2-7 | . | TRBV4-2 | TGTGCCAGCAGCCAATTGGGAGCCTACGAGCAGTACTTC | CASSQLGAYEQYF
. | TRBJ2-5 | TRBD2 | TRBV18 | TGTGCCAGCTCCCCGACTAGCCTTAAAGAGACCCAGTACTTC | CASSPTSLKETQYF
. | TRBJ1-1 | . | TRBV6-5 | TGTGCCAGCAGTTACCTCGGGGGGAACACTGAAGCTTTCTTT | CASSYLGGNTEAFF
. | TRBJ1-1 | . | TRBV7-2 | TGTGCCAGCAGCTTAAGGGGTTCCAACACTGAAGCTTTCTTT | CASSLRGSNTEAFF
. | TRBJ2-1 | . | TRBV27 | TGTGCCAGCAGTTCCGGACGCCGCTCCTACAATGAGCAGTTCTTC | CASSSGRRSYNEQFF
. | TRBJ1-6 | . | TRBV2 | TGTGCCAGCAGACTCACATATAATTCACCCCTCCACTTT | CASRLTYNSPLHF
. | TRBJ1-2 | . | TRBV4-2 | TGTGCCAGCAGCCAAGAACGCTTCTTAGGGGGGGCGTATGGCTACACCTTC | CASSQERFLGGAYGYTF
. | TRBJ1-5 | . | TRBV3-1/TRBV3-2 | TGTGCCAGCAGCCAAGGTAAGGGAGTTTGGCAGCCCCAGCATTTT | CASSQGKGVWQPQHF
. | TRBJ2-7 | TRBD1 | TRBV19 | TGTGCCAGTAGTGTGACAGGGGACTACGAGCAGTACTTC | CASSVTGDYEQYF
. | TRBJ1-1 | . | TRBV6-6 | TGTGCCAGCAGTTACTCCAGGGGCGCGGGAAACACTGAAGCTTTCTTT | CASSYSRGAGNTEAFF
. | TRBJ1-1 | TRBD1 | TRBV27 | TGTGCCAGCAGTTTATACAGGGGAGGGACGGGGAACACTGAAGCTTTCTTT | CASSLYRGGTGNTEAFF
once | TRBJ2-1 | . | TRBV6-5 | TGTGCCAGCAGTCCGGACTTCTCCTACAATGAGCAGTTCTTC | CASSPDFSYNEQFF
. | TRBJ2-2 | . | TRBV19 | TGTGCCAGTCGGAGAACCGGGGAGCTGTTTTTT | CASRRTGELFF
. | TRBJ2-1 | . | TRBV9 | TGTGCCAGCAGCGTAGATGGACGGGTGAACAATGAGCAGTTCTTC | CASSVDGRVNNEQFF
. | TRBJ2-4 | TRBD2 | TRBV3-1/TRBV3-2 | TGTGCCAGCAGCCCCCGGACTAGCGGGGGTTCAGCCAAAAACATTCAGTACTTC | CASSPRTSGGSAKNIQYF
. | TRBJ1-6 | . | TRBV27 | TGTGCCAGCGGGGACTTATCCTATAATTCACCCCTCCACTTT | CASGDLSYNSPLHF
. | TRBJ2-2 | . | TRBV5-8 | TGTGCCAGCAGCAGACCGCTCCTAACGTCCGGGGAGCTGTTTTTT | CASSRPLLTSGELFF
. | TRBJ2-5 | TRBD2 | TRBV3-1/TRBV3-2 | TGTGCCAGCAGCCAGACTAGCGGGAGGCGTGAGACCCAGTACTTC | CASSQTSGRRETQYF
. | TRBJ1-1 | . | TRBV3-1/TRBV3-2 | TGTGCCAGCAGCCAGGCGGATACTGAAGCTTTCTTT | CASSQADTEAFF
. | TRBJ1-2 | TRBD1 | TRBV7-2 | TGTGCCAGCAGCTTGCGGGACAGTGATGGCTACACCTTC | CASSLRDSDGYTF
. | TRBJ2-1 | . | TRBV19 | TGTGCCAGTAGTCCAACAGGGCCTCGGGATGAGCAGTTCTTC | CASSPTGPRDEQFF